The 10 T cell receptor beta chains below come from one sample, sequenced in a study of blood T cell repertoires in COVID-19 (dated by TCRdb to about 2020). Library preparation employed the immunoSEQ multiplex PCR assay. Imported from immuneACCESS, the table was reduced by TCRdb to in-frame sequences with V and J called. These copies leave out some clones; in studies compared against another copy, an unresolved V gene accounts for under half, and the cause of the remainder is not known. Across this sample there are 98,000 or so clones, with 87% seen only once. The ten biggest clones cover approximately 15% of the sample. Input material: peripheral blood. The receptor source for this set is a man between 45 and 60 years old with acute or convalescent COVID-19.

The chain recombines TRBV6-5 with TRBJ1-2, with a tentative D call TRBD1 (6 bases). The CDR3 consists of 14 residues. Trimming left V 5 bases short and J 3 bases short, with 13 bases between. The germline gives CDR1 MNHEY, CDR2 SVGAGI. CDR3 amino acids: CASSRQAEYYGYTF. In DNA, the CDR3 is TGTGCCAGCAGTAGACAGGCAGAGTACTATGGCTACACCTTC.

V usage is TRBV19 and J usage is TRBJ2-3, with 10 nucleotides matching TRBD1. Trimming removed 3 bases from V and 5 bases from J; junction bases left unmatched: 5. There are 15 residues in the CDR3. CDR1 and CDR2 from the germline V gene are LNHDA and SQIVND (reference sequence). CDR3 DNA sequence: TGTGCCAGTAGTATCGCCGGGACAGGGGTAGATACGCAGTATTTT. Encoded protein: CASSIAGTGVDTQYF.

The chain combines TRBV4-2 with TRBJ2-5; D may be TRBD2 (6 bases). There are 15 residues in the CDR3. V lost 4 bases and J lost 7, with 19 bases in between. Germline assignment: CDR1 LGHNA and CDR2 YNFKEQ. The CDR3 spells CASSPQRAPPATQYF. The CDR3 DNA reads as TGTGCCAGCAGCCCTCAGCGGGCTCCTCCAGCGACCCAGTACTTC.

V gene TRBV6-4 combines with J gene TRBJ2-1, with 11 bases aligning to TRBD1. This CDR3 has 15 amino acids. Per the germline V gene, CDR1 is MRHNA and CDR2 is SNTAGT. V was pared by 5 bases and J by 7 bases, with 7 bases of the junction left unmatched. CDR3 loop: CASSYGQGALNEQFF. CDR3 DNA: TGTGCCAGCAGTTACGGACAGGGGGCGCTTAATGAGCAGTTCTTC.

This clone has more than one count but fewer than ten. The chain is built from TRBV5-1 and TRBJ2-5; D possibly corresponds to TRBD1 (6 bases). V lost 0 bases and J 4 bases, leaving 13 bases between the germline ends. The CDR3 runs 15 residues. Germline CDR1 and CDR2: SGHRS and YFSETQ. In nucleotides, the CDR3 is TGCGCCAGCAGCTTGGGGGCAGGGGCAAGAGAGACCCAGTACTTC. It specifies CASSLGAGARETQYF.

This rearrangement joins TRBV2 to TRBJ1-4; TRBD1 matches 12 bases. J was trimmed by 8 bases and V by 6 bases; bases with no gene match: 19. The CDR3 has 19 amino acids. The germline V gene encodes CDR1 SNHLY and CDR2 FYNNEI. CDR3 nucleotides: TGTGCCAGCAGCTTGGGACAGGGGGCTACCTACACCTTTGGGGAAAAACTGTTTTTT. The encoded protein is CASSLGQGATYTFGEKLFF.

The chain employs TRBV19 and TRBJ2-1; D is perhaps TRBD1 (6 bases). This CDR3 has 13 residues. V was shortened by 5 bases and J by 5 bases, with 10 bases between the two germline ends. CDR1 and CDR2 from the germline V gene are LNHDA and SQIVND (reference sequence). The CDR3 region has the DNA TGTGCCAGTAGTCGGGACACCGACAATGAGCAGTTCTTC. Translation gives CASSRDTDNEQFF.

J is TRBJ2-1 and V is TRBV4-1; possibly TRBD2 for D (6 bases). This CDR3 has 15 residues. Germline V CDR1 and CDR2: MGHRA, YSYEKL. The ends were cut back, 3 bases at V and 4 bases at J, with 13 bases in the middle. CDR3 in amino acids: CASSHSSDGYNEQFF. In DNA form, the CDR3 reads TGCGCCAGCAGCCACTCTAGCGACGGATACAATGAGCAGTTCTTC.

This chain joins TRBV6-6 and TRBJ1-4, with 8 nucleotides matching TRBD1. The CDR3 sequence is 16 residues long. In germline, CDR1 is MNHNY, CDR2 SVGAGI (reference sequence). V dropped 6 bases and J dropped 0; count of bases not matched to a gene: 6. CDR3 protein: CASRGTGLATNEKLFF. CDR3 DNA: TGTGCCAGCAGGGGGACAGGACTTGCAACTAATGAAAAACTGTTTTTT.

The V gene is TRBV27, the J gene TRBJ2-1; 7 nucleotides align to TRBD2. Germline V gives CDR1 MNHEY, CDR2 SMNVEV (reference sequence). The CDR3 runs 14 residues. Unmatched junction bases numbered 6, after V lost 3 bases and J lost 7 bases. The CDR3 sequence: CASSFGGGPNEQFF. The DNA for the CDR3 is TGTGCCAGCAGTTTTGGGGGAGGGCCTAATGAGCAGTTCTTC.